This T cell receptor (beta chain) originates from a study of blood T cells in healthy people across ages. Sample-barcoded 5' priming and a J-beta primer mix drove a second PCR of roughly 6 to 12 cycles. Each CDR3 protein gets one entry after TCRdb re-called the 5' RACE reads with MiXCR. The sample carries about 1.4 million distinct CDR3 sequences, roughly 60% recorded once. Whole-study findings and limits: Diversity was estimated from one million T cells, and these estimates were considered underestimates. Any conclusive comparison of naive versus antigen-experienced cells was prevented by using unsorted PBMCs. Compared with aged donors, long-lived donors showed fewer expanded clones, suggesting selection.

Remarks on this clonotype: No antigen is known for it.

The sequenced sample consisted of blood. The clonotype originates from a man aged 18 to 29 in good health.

The CDR3 DNA reads as TGCGCCAGCAGCCAAGAGTGGACAGGGTATGACGAGCAGTACTTC. Its translation: CASSQEWTGYDEQYF. J is TRBJ2-7 and V is TRBV4-3; 8 nucleotides match TRBD1. CDR3 length: 15 amino acids. V shed 0 bases and J 5 bases; nucleotides not matched to a gene: 6. Germline V CDR1 and CDR2: LGHNA, YSLEER.